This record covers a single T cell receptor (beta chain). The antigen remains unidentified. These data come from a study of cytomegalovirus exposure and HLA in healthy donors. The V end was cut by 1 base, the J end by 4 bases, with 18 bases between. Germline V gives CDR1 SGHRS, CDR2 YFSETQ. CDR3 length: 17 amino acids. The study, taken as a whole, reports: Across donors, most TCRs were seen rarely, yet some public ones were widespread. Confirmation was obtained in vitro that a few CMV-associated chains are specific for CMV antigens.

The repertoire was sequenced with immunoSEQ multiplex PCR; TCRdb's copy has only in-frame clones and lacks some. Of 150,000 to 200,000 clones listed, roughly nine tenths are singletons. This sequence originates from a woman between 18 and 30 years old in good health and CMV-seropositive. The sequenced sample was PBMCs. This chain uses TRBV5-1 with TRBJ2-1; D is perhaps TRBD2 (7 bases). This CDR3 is CASSLRGGQTRYNEQFF. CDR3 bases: TGCGCCAGCAGCTTGAGGGGGGGCCAGACTAGGTACAATGAGCAGTTCTTC. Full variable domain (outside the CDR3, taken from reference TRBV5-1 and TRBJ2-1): KAGVTQTPRYLIKTRGQQVTLSCSPISGHRSVSWYQQTPGQGLQFLFEYFSETQRNKGNFPGRFSGRQFSNSRSEMNVSTLELGDSALYLCASSLRGGQTRYNEQFFGPGTRLTVL.